What follows is one T cell receptor beta chain and its context. Antigen specificity is unknown. The data stem from a study of response to subunit inactivated influenza vaccine. CDR3 length: 12 amino acids. Trimming shortened V by 6 bases and J by 3 bases, and 7 bases separated the two germline ends. Germline CDR1 and CDR2: MGHDK and SYGVNS. Study-wide results and limits: That few new T cells are recruited by each seasonal influenza vaccination was the authors' suggestion.

Each CDR3 protein gets one entry after TCRdb re-called the RT-PCR reads with MiXCR. The sample holds 430,000 or so distinct CDR3 sequences; roughly 9.8% are singletons and the top ten take about 12%. This material consisted of PBMCs from blood, taken about 40 days after vaccination. The sequence came from a man aged 45 to 65 who received an inactivated influenza vaccine. The rearrangement links TRBV25-1 to TRBJ2-3, with a possible D match to TRBD1 (5 bases). CDR3 in DNA: TGTGCCAGCAGGGCAGGGACAGATACGCAGTATTTT. Its protein is CASRAGTDTQYF.